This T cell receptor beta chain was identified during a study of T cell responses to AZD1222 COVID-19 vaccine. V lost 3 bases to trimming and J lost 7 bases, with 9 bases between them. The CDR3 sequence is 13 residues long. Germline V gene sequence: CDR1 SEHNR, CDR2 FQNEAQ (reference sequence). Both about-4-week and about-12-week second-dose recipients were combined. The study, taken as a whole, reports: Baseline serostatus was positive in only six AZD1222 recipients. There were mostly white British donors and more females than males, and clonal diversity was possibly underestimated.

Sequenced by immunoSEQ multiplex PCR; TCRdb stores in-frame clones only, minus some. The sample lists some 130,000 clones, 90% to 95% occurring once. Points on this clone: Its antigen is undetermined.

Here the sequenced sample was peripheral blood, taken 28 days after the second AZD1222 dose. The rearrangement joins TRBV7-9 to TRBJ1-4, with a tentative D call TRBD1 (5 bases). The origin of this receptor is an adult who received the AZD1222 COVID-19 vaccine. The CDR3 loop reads CASSFAGGEKLFF. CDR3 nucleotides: TGTGCCAGCAGCTTCGCCGGGGGTGAAAAACTGTTTTTT.